The subject of this entry is one T cell receptor (beta chain). The entry originates in a study of blood T cell repertoires in COVID-19. As for the study in general: Sources were T cells, B-cell-depleted T cells, or PBMCs; the material itself was cDNA or gDNA.

Authors' analysis steps: Reference gene primer amplification gave nucleated cell count estimates. Libraries were prepared by immunoSEQ multiplex PCR; TCRdb keeps only in-frame clonotypes and omits some of them. V, J and clone size are taken as reported in that table, and D and trimming were inferred from the DNA itself. The sample holds about 49,000 clones, roughly 84% seen once. Per germline, CDR1 GTSNPN and CDR2 SVGIG (reference sequence). CDR3 length equals 13 residues. V gave up 3 bases and J gave up 6 bases; unmatched junction bases: 5. The sequencing input was peripheral blood. The receptor comes from a human donor in a cohort sampled during active COVID-19. This chain joins TRBV30 and TRBJ1-5, with 7 bases lining up with TRBD1. The CDR3 DNA reads TGTGCCTGGAGCCAGGGGGACGGTCAGCCCCAGCATTTT. This gives the protein CAWSQGDGQPQHF.